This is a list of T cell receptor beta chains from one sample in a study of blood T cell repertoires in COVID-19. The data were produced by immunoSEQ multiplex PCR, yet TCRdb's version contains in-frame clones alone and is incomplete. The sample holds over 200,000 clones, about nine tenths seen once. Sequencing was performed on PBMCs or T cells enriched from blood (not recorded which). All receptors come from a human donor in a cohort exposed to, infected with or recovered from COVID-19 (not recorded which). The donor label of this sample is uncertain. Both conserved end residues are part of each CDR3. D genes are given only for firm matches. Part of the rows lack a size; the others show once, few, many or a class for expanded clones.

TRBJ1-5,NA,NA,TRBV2,CASSVQGSQPQHF,TGTGCCAGCAGTGTTCAGGGCAGTCAGCCCCAGCATTTT
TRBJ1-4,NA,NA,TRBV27,CASSFLRGEDEKLFF,TGTGCCAGCAGTTTTCTCAGGGGTGAGGATGAAAAACTGTTTTTT
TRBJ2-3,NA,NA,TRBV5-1,CASSLDQATDTQYF,TGCGCCAGCAGCTTGGATCAGGCCACAGATACGCAGTATTTT
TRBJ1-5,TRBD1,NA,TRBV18,CASSAGDRRPQHF,TGTGCCAGCTCAGCCGGGGACAGAAGGCCCCAGCATTTT
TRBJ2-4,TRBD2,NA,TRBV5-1,CASSWGLAGGLDFRGNIQYF,TGCGCCAGCAGCTGGGGACTAGCGGGGGGCCTCGATTTTCGCGGGAACATTCAGTACTTC
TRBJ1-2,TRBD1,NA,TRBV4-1,CASSQEGGQVYGYTF,TGCGCCAGCAGCCAAGAAGGGGGACAGGTCTATGGCTACACCTTC
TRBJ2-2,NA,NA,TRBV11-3,CASSPSRDGELFF,TGTGCCAGCAGCCCAAGTCGGGACGGGGAGCTGTTTTTT
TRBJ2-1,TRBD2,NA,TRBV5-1,CASSLRSGGENEQFF,TGCGCCAGCAGCTTGAGGAGCGGGGGGGAGAATGAGCAGTTCTTC
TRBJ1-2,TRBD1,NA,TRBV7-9,CASSLAGGDGYTF,TGTGCCAGCAGCTTAGCAGGGGGCGATGGCTACACCTTC
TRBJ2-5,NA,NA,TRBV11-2,CASSLERLFPEETQYF,TGTGCCAGCAGCTTAGAACGTCTCTTTCCGGAAGAGACCCAGTACTTC
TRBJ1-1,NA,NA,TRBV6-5,CANGTPGGNTEAFF,TGTGCCAACGGGACTCCTGGGGGGAACACTGAAGCTTTCTTT
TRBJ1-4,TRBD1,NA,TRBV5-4,CASSLGTQGAREKLFF,TGTGCCAGCAGCTTGGGGACACAGGGGGCGCGCGAAAAACTGTTTTTT
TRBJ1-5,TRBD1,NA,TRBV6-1,CASSEAGTGGWQPQHF,TGTGCCAGCAGTGAAGCGGGGACAGGGGGCTGGCAGCCCCAGCATTTT
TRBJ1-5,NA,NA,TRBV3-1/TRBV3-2,CASSQAGGSNQPQHF,TGTGCCAGCAGCCAAGCGGGGGGGAGCAATCAGCCCCAGCATTTT
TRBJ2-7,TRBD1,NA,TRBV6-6,CASSPPRDRPHEQYF,TGTGCCAGCAGCCCTCCCCGGGACAGGCCGCACGAGCAGTACTTC
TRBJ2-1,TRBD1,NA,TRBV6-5,CASSYTETGGNEQFF,TGTGCCAGCAGTTACACCGAGACAGGGGGAAATGAGCAGTTCTTC
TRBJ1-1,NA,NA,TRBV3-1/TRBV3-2,CASSQEDSRAFF,TGTGCCAGCAGCCAAGAGGACAGCCGAGCTTTCTTT
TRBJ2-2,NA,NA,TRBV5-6,CASSLVARGAGGELFF,TGTGCCAGCAGCTTGGTGGCCAGGGGGGCTGGCGGGGAGCTGTTTTTT
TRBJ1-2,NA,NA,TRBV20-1,CSASEARFGDYTF,TGCAGTGCTAGTGAGGCCCGCTTCGGAGACTACACCTTC
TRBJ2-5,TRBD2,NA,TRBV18,CASSPLAGGLRETQYF,TGTGCCAGCTCACCACTAGCGGGGGGCCTCCGAGAGACCCAGTACTTC
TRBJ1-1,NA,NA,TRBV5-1,CASQGRTGRMNTEAFF,TGCGCCAGCCAAGGCCGAACAGGGCGCATGAACACTGAAGCTTTCTTT
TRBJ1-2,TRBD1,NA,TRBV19,CASSRDRTYYGYTF,TGTGCCAGTAGTAGGGACAGGACCTACTATGGCTACACCTTC
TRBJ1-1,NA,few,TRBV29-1,CSVATGMNTEAFF,TGCAGCGTTGCAACAGGAATGAACACTGAAGCTTTCTTT
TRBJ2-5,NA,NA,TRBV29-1,CSVAPSQGMSETQYF,TGCAGCGTCGCGCCTAGTCAGGGAATGTCGGAGACCCAGTACTTC
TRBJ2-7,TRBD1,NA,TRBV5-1,CASSYDRVGEQYF,TGCGCCAGCAGCTATGACAGGGTGGGGGAGCAGTACTTC
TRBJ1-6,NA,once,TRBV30,CAGQTDYNSPLHF,TGTGCCGGACAGACAGATTATAATTCACCCCTCCACTTT
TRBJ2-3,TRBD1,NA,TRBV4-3,CASSQDPDRADTQYF,TGCGCCAGCAGCCAAGACCCCGACAGGGCAGATACGCAGTATTTT
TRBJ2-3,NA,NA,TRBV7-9,CASSSPRGRAKSQYF,TGTGCCAGCAGCTCACCTCGCGGCAGGGCAAAGTCGCAGTATTTT